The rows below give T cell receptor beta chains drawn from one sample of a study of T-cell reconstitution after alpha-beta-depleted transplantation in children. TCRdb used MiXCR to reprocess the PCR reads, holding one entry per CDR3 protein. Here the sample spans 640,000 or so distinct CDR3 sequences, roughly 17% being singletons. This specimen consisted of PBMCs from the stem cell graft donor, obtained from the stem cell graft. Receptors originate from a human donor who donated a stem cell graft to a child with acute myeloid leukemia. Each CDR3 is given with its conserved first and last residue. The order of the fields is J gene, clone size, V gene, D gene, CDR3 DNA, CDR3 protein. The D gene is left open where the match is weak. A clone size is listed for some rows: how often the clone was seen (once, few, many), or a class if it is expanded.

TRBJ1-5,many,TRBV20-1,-,TGCAGTGCTAGAGATGGGGGGCGGGATCAGCCCCAGCATTTT,CSARDGGRDQPQHF
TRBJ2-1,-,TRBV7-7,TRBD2,TGTGCCAGCAGCTTAATGCCCAGCGGGGCGAGTGAGCAGTTCTTC,CASSLMPSGASEQFF
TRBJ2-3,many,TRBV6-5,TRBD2,TGTGCCAGCAGTTACTCTGGCGGGGGATACACAGATACGCAGTATTTT,CASSYSGGGYTDTQYF
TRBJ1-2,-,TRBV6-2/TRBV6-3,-,TGTGCCAGCAGTCGACAGGTCCATGGCTACACCTTC,CASSRQVHGYTF
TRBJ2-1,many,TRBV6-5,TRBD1,TGTGCCAGCAGTTACTCGACAGGGTGCAATGAGCAGTTCTTC,CASSYSTGCNEQFF
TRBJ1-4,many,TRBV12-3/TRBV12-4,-,TGTGCCAGCAGTCTGGCCGATCTGTTTTTT,CASSLADLFF
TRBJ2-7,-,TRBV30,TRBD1,TGTGCCTGGAGTGCATTAACAGGGGGCGCGGACGAGCAGTACTTC,CAWSALTGGADEQYF
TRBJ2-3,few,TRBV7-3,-,TGTGCCAGCAGCTTATGGGGAACGGGGGCGGCGACAGATACGCAGTATTTT,CASSLWGTGAATDTQYF
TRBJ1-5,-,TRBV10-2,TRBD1,TGCGCCAGCAGTGTCCAGGGGGGGAGGCAGCCCCAGCATTTT,CASSVQGGRQPQHF
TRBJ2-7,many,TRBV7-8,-,TGTGCCAGCAGTTTAGGACCGTCCTACGAGCAGTACTTC,CASSLGPSYEQYF
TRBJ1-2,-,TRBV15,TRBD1,TGTGCCACCAGCAGAGACTGGGACAGGGGGGAGTTTAACTATGGCTACACCTTC,CATSRDWDRGEFNYGYTF
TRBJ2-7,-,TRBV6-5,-,TGTGCCAGCAGTTATATCGGCTCCTCCTACGAGCAGTACTTC,CASSYIGSSYEQYF
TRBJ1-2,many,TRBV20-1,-,TGCGCGGCACAGGGCAGATATGGCTACACCTTC,CAAQGRYGYTF
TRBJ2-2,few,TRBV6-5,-,TGTGCCAGCAGTAACCAGGCTCCGAACACCGGGGAGCTGTTTTTT,CASSNQAPNTGELFF
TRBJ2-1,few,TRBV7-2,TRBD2,TGTGCCAGCAGCTTAATGAGCGGGGGGGGCAATGAGCAGTTCTTC,CASSLMSGGGNEQFF
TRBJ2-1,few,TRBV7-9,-,TGTGCCAGCAGCACTACAACCGGGACCAAACCCAGTTATGAGCAGTTCTTC,CASSTTTGTKPSYEQFF
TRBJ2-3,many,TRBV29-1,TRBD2,TGCAGCCTATCCGGGGGGGCCGGAACAGATACGCAGTATTTT,CSLSGGAGTDTQYF
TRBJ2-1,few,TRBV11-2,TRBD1,TGTGCCAGCAGCTTAGGTGGTTCCGGGACAGGGTATATCAATGAGCAGTTCTTC,CASSLGGSGTGYINEQFF
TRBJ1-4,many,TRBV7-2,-,TGTGCCAGCAGCCCTAGGCCAGGGACAACTAATGAAAAACTGTTTTTT,CASSPRPGTTNEKLFF
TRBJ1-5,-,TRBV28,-,TGTGCCAGCAGTCGGCTAGGGTCAAATCAGCCCCAGCATTTT,CASSRLGSNQPQHF
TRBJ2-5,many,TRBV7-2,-,TGTGCCAGCAGTCCTCGTATGGAGACCCAGTACTTC,CASSPRMETQYF
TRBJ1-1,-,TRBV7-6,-,TGTGCCAGCAGCTCGTGGGGCGGGGGGCGGAACACTGAAGCTTTCTTT,CASSSWGGGRNTEAFF
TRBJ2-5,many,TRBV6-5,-,TGTGCCAGCAGTTACTCGATTGGACCCCAAGAGACCCAGTACTTC,CASSYSIGPQETQYF
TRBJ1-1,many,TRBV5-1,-,TGCGCCAGCAGCCTGCCCGGGTCAATCGAAGCTTTCTTT,CASSLPGSIEAFF
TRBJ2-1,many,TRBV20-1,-,TGCAGTGCTAGAGTGCAGGGGAGGAGTGAGCAGTTCTTC,CSARVQGRSEQFF
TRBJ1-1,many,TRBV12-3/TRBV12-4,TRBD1,TGTGCCAGCAGCCCGGACAGGGGGCGAATCACTGAAGCTTTCTTT,CASSPDRGRITEAFF
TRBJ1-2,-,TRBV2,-,TGTGCCAGCAGGAAGGACAGAAGGATCTATGGCTACACCTTC,CASRKDRRIYGYTF
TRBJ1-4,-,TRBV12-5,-,TGTGCTAGTGCCCGAGGGCCAAATGAAAAACTGTTTTTT,CASARGPNEKLFF